Each of the 17 T cell receptor beta chains below was sequenced from the same sample in a study of blood T cell repertoires in COVID-19 (TCRdb year 2020). The library was generated by the immunoSEQ multiplex PCR assay. Imported from immuneACCESS, the table was reduced by TCRdb to in-frame sequences with V and J called. These copies leave out some clones; in studies compared against another copy, an unresolved V gene accounts for under half, and the cause of the remainder is not known. The sample contains 90,000 to 150,000 clones, roughly 87% of them found a single time. About 8% of the sample is taken by the ten largest. The sequenced sample consisted of peripheral blood. Receptors were obtained from a human donor in a cohort sampled during active COVID-19.

This clone was seen once. This chain links TRBV5-4 with TRBJ2-7; 9 bases are a match to TRBD1. Trimming removed 7 bases from V and 5 bases from J; junction bases left unmatched: 7. The CDR3 sequence is 13 residues long. Looked up from germline, CDR1 is SGHNT and CDR2 is YYREEE (reference sequence). CDR3 in amino acids: CASHRDRDDEQYF. The CDR3 nucleotides read TGTGCCAGCCATCGGGACAGGGACGACGAGCAGTACTTC.

V usage is TRBV6-5 and J usage is TRBJ1-4; 12 nucleotides align to TRBD1. This CDR3 spans 14 amino acids. The J segment lost 9 bases and the V segment lost 6 bases, leaving 5 bases of the junction unmatched. CDR1 and CDR2 from the germline V gene are MNHEY and SVGAGI. DNA for the CDR3: TGTGCCAGCAGATCCGGGACAGGGGGCCAAAAACTGTTTTTT. This sequence encodes CASRSGTGGQKLFF.

The gene calls are TRBV14 and TRBJ1-2; 7 bases match TRBD1. Germline lookup yields CDR1 SGHDN and CDR2 FVKESK. Trimming removed 4 bases from V and 3 bases from J; junction bases left unmatched: 11. This CDR3 spans 16 amino acids. The CDR3 DNA sequence: TGTGCCAGCAGCCTTCTACCCGGGACAGAATACTATGGCTACACCTTC. This codes for CASSLLPGTEYYGYTF. Variable domain in full (rest from reference TRBV14 and TRBJ1-2): EAGVTQFPSHSVIEKGQTVTLRCDPISGHDNLYWYRRVMGKEIKFLLHFVKESKQDESGMPNNRFLAERTGGTYSTLKVQPAELEDSGVYFCASSLLPGTEYYGYTFGSGTRLTVV.

The genes are TRBV4-1 and TRBJ2-7; 10 bases are a match to TRBD2. The CDR3 has 15 amino acids. The V gene's germline CDR1 is MGHRA and CDR2 YSYEKL. Trimming cost V 4 bases and J 4 bases; bases outside gene matches: 7. The CDR3 bases are TGCGCCAGCAGCCGACATGCTAGCGGGGGATACGAGCAGTACTTC. Translated: CASSRHASGGYEQYF.

The chain combines TRBV7-9 with TRBJ2-1; the D is unclear. CDR1 is SEHNR, CDR2 FQNEAQ, per germline (reference sequence). V lost 3 bases, J lost 9 bases, and 6 bases lay in between. The CDR3 sequence is 11 residues long. CDR3 protein: CASSLGREQFF. As DNA, the CDR3 is TGTGCCAGCAGCTTGGGCCGTGAGCAGTTCTTC.

The chain combines TRBV19 with TRBJ1-1; a weak D match, TRBD1 (6 bases). CDR3 size: 14 residues. Germline assignment: CDR1 LNHDA and CDR2 SQIVND (reference sequence). V was trimmed by 9 bases and J by 4 bases, leaving 18 bases between them. The CDR3 nucleotides read TGTGCCAGCCAGCACCATGGGGGCGGCACTGAAGCTTTCTTT. Translation gives CASQHHGGGTEAFF.

This rearrangement joins TRBV24-1 to TRBJ1-2; D call uncertain. The CDR3 is made up of 14 amino acids. Germline CDR1 is KGHDR and CDR2 is SFDVKD. V lost 4 bases, J lost 2 bases, and 10 bases lay in between. Written as DNA, the CDR3 is TGTGCCACCAGTGACCCCGACGGGAACTATGGCTACACCTTC. It yields the protein CATSDPDGNYGYTF.

This clone was counted once. The chain recombines TRBV7-9 with TRBJ1-4; maybe TRBD1 (6 bases). The germline CDR1 and CDR2 sequences are SEHNR and FQNEAQ (reference sequence). V was cut by 5 bases and J by 5 bases, with 15 bases left in between. The CDR3 is 15 residues long. CDR3 nucleotides: TGTGCCAGCAGCCCGAAACAGGGAGTGAATGAAAAACTGTTTTTT. This gives the protein CASSPKQGVNEKLFF. The variable domain in full, with the rest retrieved from reference TRBV7-9 and TRBJ1-4, is DTGVSQNPRHKITKRGQNVTFRCDPISEHNRLYWYRQTLGQGPEFLTYFQNEAQLEKSRLLSDRFSAERPKGSFSTLEIQRTEQGDSAMYLCASSPKQGVNEKLFFGSGTQLSVL.

The J gene is TRBJ1-3, the V gene TRBV21-1; TRBD1, the table's D call, was not compared with the DNA. TRBV21-1 is noted as a pseudogene. The length of the CDR3 is 14 residues. The CDR3 DNA reads TGTGCCAGCAGAACAGGGGATGGTGGAAACACCATATATTTT. As protein: CASRTGDGGNTIYF.

J is TRBJ2-1 and V is TRBV7-3; 12 positions agree with TRBD2. There are 15 residues in the CDR3. Germline CDR1 is SGHTA and CDR2 is FQGTGA. V lost 5 bases, J lost 8 bases, and 7 bases stayed unmatched. This CDR3 reads CASSAASGGVYEQFF. CDR3 nucleotides: TGTGCCAGCAGCGCCGCTAGCGGGGGGGTATATGAGCAGTTCTTC.

The J gene is TRBJ2-5, the V gene TRBV7-9; D is possibly TRBD2 (6 bases). CDR1 is SEHNR, CDR2 FQNEAQ, per germline (reference sequence). Trimming stripped 7 bases from V and 2 bases from J, with 17 bases between. The CDR3 loop spans 15 amino acids. The CDR3 loop is CASNPRLAGQETQYF. The CDR3 DNA follows: TGTGCCAGCAACCCCCGGCTTGCGGGGCAAGAGACCCAGTACTTC.

This chain connects TRBV11-2 to TRBJ2-5; 11 bases agree with TRBD2. CDR1 SGHAT and CDR2 FQNNGV come from the germline V gene. This CDR3 spans 17 amino acids. The trim removed 1 base at V and 5 bases at J, leaving 9 bases unmatched. CDR3 nucleotide sequence: TGTGCCAGCAGCTTAGGACTAGCGGGATGGGGAGGGGAGACCCAGTACTTC. It yields the protein CASSLGLAGWGGETQYF.

In this sample, this clone turned up once. The rearrangement uses TRBV7-9 and TRBJ2-7; a weak D match, TRBD2 (6 bases). Trimming left V 5 bases short and J 5 bases short, with 22 bases between. The length of the CDR3 is 16 residues. The V gene's germline CDR1 is SEHNR and CDR2 FQNEAQ (reference sequence). CDR3 sequence reads: CASSPQIFLAHNEQYF. The CDR3 coding sequence is TGTGCCAGCAGCCCCCAAATTTTCCTAGCGCACAACGAGCAGTACTTC.

In its sample, this clone was seen a few times. V usage is TRBV6-5 and J usage is TRBJ1-2; D perhaps matches TRBD1 (5 bases). V was shortened by 7 bases and J by 5 bases, with 20 bases between the two germline ends. The CDR3 runs 15 residues. CDR1 is MNHEY, CDR2 SVGAGI, per germline. The CDR3 coding sequence is TGTGCCAGCATCCCGAGTCGGGGGTATATATATGGCTACACCTTC. Translation: CASIPSRGYIYGYTF.

The V gene is TRBV24-1, the J gene TRBJ1-1, with D perhaps TRBD1 (6 bases). The V end lost 9 bases, the J end lost 1 base, and 17 bases lay between the germline ends. Germline lookup yields CDR1 KGHDR and CDR2 SFDVKD. CDR3 length: 15 residues. CDR3 DNA sequence: TGTGCCACCCGGGGGGCTACCTCCGGGAACACTGAAGCTTTCTTT. It specifies CATRGATSGNTEAFF.

The V gene is TRBV29-1, the J gene TRBJ2-3; tentative D call: TRBD2 (6 bases). Trimming removed 1 base at V and 1 base at J, with 9 bases between. Germline CDR1 reads SQVTM; CDR2 reads ANQGSEA. This CDR3 region has 14 residues. Here the CDR3 DNA reads TGCAGCGTTGAAGGGCCTAGCGGCACAGATACGCAGTATTTT. Translated, it gives CSVEGPSGTDTQYF.

This clone was found a few times. The rearrangement links TRBV6-5 to TRBJ1-1, with D uncertain. V was trimmed by 2 bases and J by 1 base, leaving 8 bases between them. From germline, CDR1 is MNHEY and CDR2 SVGAGI. The CDR3 contains 14 residues. The CDR3 region has the DNA TGTGCCAGCAGTTACCCCCCCCGGAACACTGAAGCTTTCTTT. It codes for CASSYPPRNTEAFF.